The text below deals with one TCR beta chain. V lost 8 bases and J lost 1; bases outside the gene matches: 2. Germline-derived CDR1 and CDR2 are MNHEY and SMNVEV (reference sequence). This CDR3 has 14 residues. This entry belongs to a study of blood T cell repertoires in COVID-19. Overall study: Sites in the United States, Italy and Spain provided acute and convalescent COVID-19 samples. The analysed material was cDNA or gDNA that came from T cells, B-cell-depleted T cells, or PBMCs.

In the source study's methods: From reference gene primer amplification, estimates of nucleated cell counts were derived. Clones were read by immunoSEQ multiplex PCR, and TCRdb kept only the in-frame ones, dropping some. Clone size and V and J calls were adopted from that table, with D and trimming inferred from the DNA. The table shows under 250,000 clones, with approximately 80% occurring only once. Sequenced material: peripheral blood. The chain joins TRBV27 to TRBJ2-6; 7 nucleotides agree with TRBD1. This receptor was taken from a man older than 75 with acute or convalescent COVID-19. In DNA form, the CDR3 reads TGTGCCAGCCGACAGGGATCTGGGGCCAACGTCCTGACTTTC. It specifies CASRQGSGANVLTF. Based on the CDR3 plus reference TRBV27 and TRBJ2-6, the full variable domain is EAQVTQNPRYLITVTGKKLTVTCSQNMNHEYMSWYRQDPGLGLRQIYYSMNVEVTDKGDVPEGYKVSRKEKRNFPLILESPSPNQTSLYFCASRQGSGANVLTFGAGSRLTVL.